The entry below gives a single T cell receptor beta chain sequence along with its context. Its antigen target is currently unknown. Base-call qualities are not available, and no considerably larger clone is one nucleotide away. Donors were healthy HIV-negative adults with no recently reported acute infections or vaccinations. Only Caucasian adults living in Nashville, Tennessee, USA were represented among the donors. CD4+ T cells were enriched through magnetic negative selection, after which naive cells were positively selected on CD45RA and the remaining negative fraction served as the memory subset. Blood was collected by leukapheresis, and PBMCs were isolated by Ficoll-Histopaque density gradient centrifugation and then cryopreserved in liquid nitrogen vapor phase. Purity and quantity of every magnetically sorted T cell population were checked by analytical flow cytometry. From each sorted fraction, genomic DNA was isolated and quantified by UV absorbance on a Nanodrop 2000c.

The CDR3 runs 15 residues from the cysteine to the phenylalanine. The sequence is cut down to CDR3 DNA, 45 bases in frame from base 1. Trimmed from V: 0 bases; trimmed from J: 7 bases; junction bases lacking a gene match: 4. CDR1 is given as SGHAT and CDR2 as FQNNGV, both from the germline V gene. Using the deep immunoSEQ assay, TCR CDR3 regions were amplified from genomic DNA by multiplex PCR. Genomic DNA extracted from each cell subset was distributed evenly over all wells of several immunoSEQ 96-well plates, and each plate served as one replicate. For sorted subsets, each replicate PCR was loaded with around 200 ng genomic DNA, equivalent to some 31,000 T cell genomes. Purified libraries were quantified with a Qubit 3.0 fluorometer, sized on a Bioanalyzer 2100, and re-quantified with the KAPA Library Quantification kit. Each immunoSEQ 96-well plate was sequenced on its own single-read 150-cycle Illumina NextSeq 550 flow cell. On the authors' methods: Because the immunoSEQ output included only junctional sequences and no quality scores, the filtering could not be the same as the filtering used for full-length reads. Sequences were annotated with PyIR, a Python wrapper for IgBLAST v1.9, using IMGT germline references to assign V/J genes and CDR3. Any read was removed if the V/J assignment was weak (E-value above 1e-6), the CDR3 was missing, or the read contained stop codons, out-of-frame junctions, or ambiguous translated residues. A V3J clonotype was defined by an identical inferred V gene, J gene, and CDR3 amino acid sequence. The percentage overlap between two repertoires was calculated by dividing the number of shared unique clonotypes by the size of the smaller repertoire. Repertoire richness was assessed with RTK rarefaction, the Chao1 estimator, and Recon v2.1 estimates of unobserved clonotypes. For all TCRbeta clonotypes obtained by the gDNA method from several donors, generation probabilities were computed with OLGA. In its TCRdb copy, this immuneACCESS table keeps in-frame sequences only and misses some clones. Where compared with another copy, unresolved V genes explain less than half of these, and the others have no known cause. That table furnishes V, J and clone size, whereas the DNA furnished D and trimming. In all, the sample holds nearly 750,000 clones, and roughly two thirds of those were seen once. The ten largest clones take up under 2% of the sample.

This sample was included in a study of shared clonotypes between healthy human individuals (dated by TCRdb to 2018 to 2021). Study-wide context: A couple of women and three men aged 18 to 49 years were included in the cohort. To estimate repertoire size and how much clonotype sharing occurs between individuals, the study deeply sequenced the blood TCR repertoires of several healthy adults. To increase sequencing depth and limit assay-specific biases, different laboratories used diverse techniques to prepare libraries and sequence TCR repertoires. Per donor, three plates each were used for CD4 naive and CD4 memory, two for CD8 naive, and one for CD8 memory. Each donor's leukapheresis produced roughly between roughly 0.94 and 9.5 billion PBMCs.

The full study reports these points: When several donors were compared, the shared fraction of clonotypes was 5% to 6.5% for naive CD4, 3.5% to 4% for naive CD8, roughly 2.5% for memory CD4, and roughly 0.43% for memory CD8. Compared with non-shared clonotypes, the clonotypes found in all four sorted-subset donors had higher generation probabilities. Based on pairwise subsampling, the degree of clonotype sharing among donors was expected to be affected by sequencing depth. Incomplete sequencing was indicated by rarefaction of sorted-subset datasets, despite the large sequencing depth. Because the study included a small number of donors, the genetic and exposure-history diversity represented was limited. Sampling was restricted to blood, and TCR repertoires in tissues likely differ from the TCR repertoires found in blood. Estimated clonotype richness was generally larger for naive than for memory subsets.

The rearranged chain carries TRBV11-2 and TRBJ2-7, with 12 middle bases fitting TRBD1. Sequences were obtained from memory CD4+ T cells sorted from blood. The cell subset or site label, read with the paper, signifies: CD45RA-negative fraction. This TCR was sampled from a young woman in good health. The nucleotides read TGTGCCAGCAGCTTAGAGGGACAGGGGGCTGGGGAGCAGTACTTC. It translates as CASSLEGQGAGEQYF.